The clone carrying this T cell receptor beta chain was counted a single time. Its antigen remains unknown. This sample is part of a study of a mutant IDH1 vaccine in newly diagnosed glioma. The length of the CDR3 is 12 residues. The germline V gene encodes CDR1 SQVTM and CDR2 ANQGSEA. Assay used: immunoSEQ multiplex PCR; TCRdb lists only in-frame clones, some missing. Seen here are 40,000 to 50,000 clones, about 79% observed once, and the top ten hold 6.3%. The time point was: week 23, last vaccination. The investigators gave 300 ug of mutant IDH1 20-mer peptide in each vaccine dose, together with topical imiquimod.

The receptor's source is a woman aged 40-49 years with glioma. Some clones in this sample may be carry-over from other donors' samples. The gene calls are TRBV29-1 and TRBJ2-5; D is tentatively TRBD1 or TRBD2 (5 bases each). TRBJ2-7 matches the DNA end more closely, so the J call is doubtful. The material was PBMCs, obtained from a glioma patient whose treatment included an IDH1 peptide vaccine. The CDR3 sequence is CSVGGRPYEQYF. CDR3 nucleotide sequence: TGCAGCGTTGGGGGACGGCCCTACGAGCAGTACTTC.